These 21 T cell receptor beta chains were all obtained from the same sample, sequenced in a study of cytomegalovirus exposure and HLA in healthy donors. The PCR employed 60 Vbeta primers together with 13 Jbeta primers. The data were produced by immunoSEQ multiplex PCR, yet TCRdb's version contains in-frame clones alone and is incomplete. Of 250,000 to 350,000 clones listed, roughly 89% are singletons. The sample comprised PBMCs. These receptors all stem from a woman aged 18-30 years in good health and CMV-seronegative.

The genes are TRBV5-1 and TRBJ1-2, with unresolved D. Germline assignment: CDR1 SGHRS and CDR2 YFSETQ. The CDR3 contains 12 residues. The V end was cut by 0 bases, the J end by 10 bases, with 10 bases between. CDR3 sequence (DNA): TGCGCCAGCAGCTTGGATTGGGAGACCTACACCTTC. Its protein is CASSLDWETYTF.

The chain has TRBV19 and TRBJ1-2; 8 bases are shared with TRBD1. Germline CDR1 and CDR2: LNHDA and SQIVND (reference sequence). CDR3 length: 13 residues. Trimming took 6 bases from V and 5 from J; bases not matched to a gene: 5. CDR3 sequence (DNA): TGTGCCAGTAGAGAGGACAGGGTTTATGGCTACACCTTC. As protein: CASREDRVYGYTF.

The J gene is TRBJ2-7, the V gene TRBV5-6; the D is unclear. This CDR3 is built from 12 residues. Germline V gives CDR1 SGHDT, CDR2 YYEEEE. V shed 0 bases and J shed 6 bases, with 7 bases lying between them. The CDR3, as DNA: TGTGCCAGCAGCTTGGCCGATAGCGAGCAGTACTTC. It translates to CASSLADSEQYF.

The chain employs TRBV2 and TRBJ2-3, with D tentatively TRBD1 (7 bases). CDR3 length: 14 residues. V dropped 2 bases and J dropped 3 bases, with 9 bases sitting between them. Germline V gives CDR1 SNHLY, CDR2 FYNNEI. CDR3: CASSEQGGTDTQYF. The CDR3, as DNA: TGTGCCAGCAGTGAACAGGGGGGAACAGATACGCAGTATTTT.

CDR3 nucleotides: TGTGCCAGCAGCAGAAGCGGGGCCGAAACGGAGACCCAGTACTTC. Its translation is CASSRSGAETETQYF. The chain carries TRBV7-2 and TRBJ2-5; TRBD2 matches 7 bases. The J segment lost 5 bases and the V segment lost 5 bases, leaving 11 bases of the junction unmatched. This CDR3 has 15 residues. The germline CDR1 and CDR2 sequences are SGHTA and FQGNSA.

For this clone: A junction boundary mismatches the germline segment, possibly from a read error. The CDR3 sequence: CASSPGGNNEAFF. CDR3 nucleotides: TGTGCCAGCAGCCCAGGCGGGAACAATGAAGCTTTCTTT. The chain joins TRBV25-1 to TRBJ1-1; D unresolved. The germline CDR1 and CDR2 sequences are MGHDK and SYGVNS. This CDR3 has 13 amino acids.

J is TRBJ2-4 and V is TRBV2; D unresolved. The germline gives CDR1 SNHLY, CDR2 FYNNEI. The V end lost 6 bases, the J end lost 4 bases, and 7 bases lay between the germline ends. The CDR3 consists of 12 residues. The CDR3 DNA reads TGTGCCAGCAGGTCGGGTAAAAACATTCAGTACTTC. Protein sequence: CASRSGKNIQYF.

The DNA for the CDR3 is TGTGCCAGCAGCTTCTCTAGCGGGGGGTCTTACAATGAGCAGTTCTTC. Amino acids: CASSFSSGGSYNEQFF. The chain carries TRBV7-9 and TRBJ2-1; 11 bases agree with TRBD2. Germline assignment: CDR1 SEHNR and CDR2 FQNEAQ (reference sequence). CDR3 length equals 16 residues. The V gene end was trimmed by 3 bases and the J gene end by 4 bases; junction bases not matched to a gene: 5. Using reference TRBV7-9 and TRBJ2-1 for the parts outside the CDR3, the full variable domain is DTGVSQNPRHKITKRGQNVTFRCDPISEHNRLYWYRQTLGQGPEFLTYFQNEAQLEKSRLLSDRFSAERPKGSFSTLEIQRTEQGDSAMYLCASSFSSGGSYNEQFFGPGTRLTVL.

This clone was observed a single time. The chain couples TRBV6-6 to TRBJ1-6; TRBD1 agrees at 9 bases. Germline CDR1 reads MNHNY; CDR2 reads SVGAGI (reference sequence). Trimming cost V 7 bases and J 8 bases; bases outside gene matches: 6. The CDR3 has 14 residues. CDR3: CASTTTGGDSPLHF. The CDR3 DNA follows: TGTGCCAGCACCACGACAGGGGGAGATTCACCCCTCCACTTT.

Here the CDR3 DNA reads TGCGCCAGCAGCCAAGTCCTTCCACGGTCACCCCTCCACTTT. Residues: CASSQVLPRSPLHF. This chain uses TRBV4-1 with TRBJ1-6; D gene uncertain. Germline CDR1 reads MGHRA; CDR2 reads YSYEKL. Trimming took 1 base from V and 10 from J, leaving 11 bases between them. This CDR3 is built from 14 residues.

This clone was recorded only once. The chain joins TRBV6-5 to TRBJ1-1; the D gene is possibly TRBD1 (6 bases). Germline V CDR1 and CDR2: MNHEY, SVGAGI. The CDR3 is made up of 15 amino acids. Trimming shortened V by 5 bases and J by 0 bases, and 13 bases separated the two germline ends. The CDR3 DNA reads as TGTGCCAGCAGTCTCCTGGGGGCGCTGAACACTGAAGCTTTCTTT. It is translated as CASSLLGALNTEAFF.

The CDR3 nucleotides read TGCAGCGTTGTAGGGGCCCGGGGGGGCGATGAGCAGTTCTTC. It is translated as CSVVGARGGDEQFF. The V call is TRBV29-1, the J call TRBJ2-1; 8 bases fit TRBD2. J was trimmed by 8 bases and V by 4 bases; bases with no gene match: 10. This CDR3 region has 14 residues. Germline V gives CDR1 SQVTM, CDR2 ANQGSEA.

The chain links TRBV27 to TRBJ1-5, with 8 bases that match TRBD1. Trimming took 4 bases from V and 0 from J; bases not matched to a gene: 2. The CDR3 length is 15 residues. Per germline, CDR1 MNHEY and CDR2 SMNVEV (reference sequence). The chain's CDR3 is CASSWTGSSNQPQHF. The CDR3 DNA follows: TGTGCCAGCAGTTGGACAGGGAGTAGCAATCAGCCCCAGCATTTT.

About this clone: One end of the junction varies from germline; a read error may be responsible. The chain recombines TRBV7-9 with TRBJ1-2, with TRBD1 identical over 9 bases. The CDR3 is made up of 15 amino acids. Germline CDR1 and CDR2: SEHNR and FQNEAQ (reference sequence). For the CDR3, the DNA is TGTTCCAGCAGCCGGACAGGGGCAATCGACTATGGCTACACCTTC. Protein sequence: CSSSRTGAIDYGYTF.

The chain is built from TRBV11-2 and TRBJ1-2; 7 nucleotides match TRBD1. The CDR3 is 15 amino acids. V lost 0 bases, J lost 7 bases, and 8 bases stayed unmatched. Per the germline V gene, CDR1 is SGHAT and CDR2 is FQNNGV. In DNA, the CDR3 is TGTGCCAGCAGCTTAGAGATGGGGACAGCGGTTGGCTACACCTTC. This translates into CASSLEMGTAVGYTF.

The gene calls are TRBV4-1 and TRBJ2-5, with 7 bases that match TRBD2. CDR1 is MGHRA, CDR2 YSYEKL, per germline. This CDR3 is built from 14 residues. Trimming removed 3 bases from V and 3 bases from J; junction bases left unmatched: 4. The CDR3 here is CASSQTGREETQYF. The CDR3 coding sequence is TGCGCCAGCAGCCAGACGGGGAGGGAAGAGACCCAGTACTTC.

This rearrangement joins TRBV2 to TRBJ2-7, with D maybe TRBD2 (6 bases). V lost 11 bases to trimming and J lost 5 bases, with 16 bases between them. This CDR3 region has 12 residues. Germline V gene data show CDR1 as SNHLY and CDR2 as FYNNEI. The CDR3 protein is CALSRGLNEQYF. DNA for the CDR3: TGTGCCCTTTCTAGGGGACTCAACGAGCAGTACTTC.

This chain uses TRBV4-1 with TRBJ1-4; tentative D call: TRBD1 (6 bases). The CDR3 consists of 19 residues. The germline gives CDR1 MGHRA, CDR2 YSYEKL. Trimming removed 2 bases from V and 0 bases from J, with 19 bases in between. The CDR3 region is CASSQLRTVSFSTNEKLFF. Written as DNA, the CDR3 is TGCGCCAGCAGCCAACTCCGGACAGTCTCCTTCTCAACTAATGAAAAACTGTTTTTT.

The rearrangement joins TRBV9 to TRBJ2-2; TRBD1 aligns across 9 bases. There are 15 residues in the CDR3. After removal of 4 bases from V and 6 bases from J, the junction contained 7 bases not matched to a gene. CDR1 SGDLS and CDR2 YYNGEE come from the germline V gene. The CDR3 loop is CASSSRTGDAGELFF. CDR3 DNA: TGTGCCAGCAGCTCTCGGACAGGGGATGCCGGGGAGCTGTTTTTT.

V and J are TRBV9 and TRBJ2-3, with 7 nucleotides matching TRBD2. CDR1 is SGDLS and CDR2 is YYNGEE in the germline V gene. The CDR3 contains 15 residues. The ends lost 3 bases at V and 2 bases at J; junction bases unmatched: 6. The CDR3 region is CASSATSADTDTQYF. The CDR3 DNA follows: TGTGCCAGCAGCGCAACTAGCGCCGACACAGATACGCAGTATTTT.

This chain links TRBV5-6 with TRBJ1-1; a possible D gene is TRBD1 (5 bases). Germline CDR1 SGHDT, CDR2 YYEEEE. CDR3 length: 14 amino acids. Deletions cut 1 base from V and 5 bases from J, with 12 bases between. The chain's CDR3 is CASSLRGRYTEAFF. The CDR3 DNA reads TGTGCCAGCAGCTTGAGGGGTAGGTATACTGAAGCTTTCTTT.